Listed below are T cell receptor beta chains from one sample, sequenced in a study of T cell repertoires in cytomegalovirus infection. The antigens of these receptors remain unknown. TCRdb fed the reads into MiXCR, producing one record per CDR3 protein. The sample records 200,000 or so distinct CDR3 sequences, about 39% being singletons. The material was CD8+ T cells from cultured PBMCs, obtained from culture after CMV antigen stimulation. These receptors were obtained from a human donor in good health (CMV status not recorded). Some clones in this sample may be carry-over from other donors' samples. Both conserved end residues are part of each CDR3. The D gene is left open where the match is weak. Some rows have no size entry. The others give once, few or many, or a class for an expanded clone.

D: TRBD1; J: TRBJ1-5; V: TRBV6-2/TRBV6-3; size: few; CDR3: CASSPDRANQPQHF; DNA: TGTGCCAGCAGCCCCGACAGGGCGAATCAGCCCCAGCATTTT
D: .; J: TRBJ2-1; V: TRBV5-6; size: .; CDR3: CASSQIQGNEQFF; DNA: TGTGCCAGCAGCCAAATCCAGGGGAATGAGCAGTTCTTC
D: .; J: TRBJ2-3; V: TRBV7-2; size: many; CDR3: CASSLEEDWLLQDTQYF; DNA: TGTGCCAGCAGCTTAGAGGAGGACTGGCTTCTGCAAGATACGCAGTATTTT
D: .; J: TRBJ2-5; V: TRBV7-3; size: few; CDR3: CASSLTGRFQETQYF; DNA: TGTGCCAGCAGCTTAACCGGACGGTTCCAAGAGACCCAGTACTTC
D: .; J: TRBJ2-1; V: TRBV5-1; size: .; CDR3: CASKTGAGVNEQFF; DNA: TGCGCCAGTAAGACAGGGGCGGGAGTAAATGAGCAGTTCTTC
D: .; J: TRBJ1-5; V: TRBV6-6; size: .; CDR3: CASSYPSGTASNQPQHF; DNA: TGTGCCAGCAGTTACCCGTCCGGGACGGCAAGCAATCAGCCCCAGCATTTT
D: .; J: TRBJ1-2; V: TRBV29-1; size: .; CDR3: CSVEDRTYGYTF; DNA: TGCAGCGTTGAAGATAGGACCTATGGCTACACCTTC
D: TRBD1; J: TRBJ2-1; V: TRBV7-9; size: many; CDR3: CASSLMTGAWYNEQFF; DNA: TGTGCCAGCAGCTTAATGACAGGGGCCTGGTACAATGAGCAGTTCTTC
D: TRBD1; J: TRBJ2-7; V: TRBV12-3/TRBV12-4; size: few; CDR3: CASSPEGTGVYEQYF; DNA: TGTGCCAGCAGTCCAGAAGGGACAGGGGTTTACGAGCAGTACTTC
D: TRBD1; J: TRBJ2-5; V: TRBV28; size: few; CDR3: CASSPGQGAQETQYF; DNA: TGTGCCAGCAGTCCGGGACAGGGGGCCCAAGAGACCCAGTACTTC
D: .; J: TRBJ2-7; V: TRBV7-6; size: few; CDR3: CASSLEGVSSYEQYF; DNA: TGTGCCAGCAGCTTAGAGGGAGTCAGCTCCTACGAGCAGTACTTC
D: .; J: TRBJ2-1; V: TRBV7-9; size: few; CDR3: CASSLPLDEQFF; DNA: TGTGCCAGCAGCTTGCCATTGGATGAGCAGTTCTTC
D: TRBD1; J: TRBJ2-7; V: TRBV7-9; size: few; CDR3: CASSFAVRDSSYEQYF; DNA: TGTGCCAGCAGCTTCGCGGTCAGGGACAGCTCCTACGAGCAGTACTTC
D: TRBD1; J: TRBJ2-2; V: TRBV7-3; size: .; CDR3: CASSFQQGGTGELFF; DNA: TGTGCCAGCAGCTTTCAACAGGGGGGCACCGGGGAGCTGTTTTTT
D: .; J: TRBJ2-3; V: TRBV7-2; size: few; CDR3: CASSSLGHTDTQYF; DNA: TGTGCCAGCAGCTCCCTTGGGCACACAGATACGCAGTATTTT
D: TRBD1; J: TRBJ1-5; V: TRBV20-1; size: .; CDR3: CSASWTGDFDQPQHF; DNA: TGCAGTGCTTCTTGGACAGGGGACTTCGATCAGCCCCAGCATTTT